A selection of T cell receptor beta chains follows, all from one sample in a study of OX40 agonist ivuxolimab in advanced cancers. Sequencing used immunoSEQ multiplex PCR; TCRdb keeps in-frame clones, though not all of them. The repertoire holds 95,000 to 150,000 clones, 85% to 95% seen once, with less than 0.2% in the top ten. The material sequenced was CD4+ or CD8+ T cells sorted from blood, taken in a trial of the OX40 agonist ivuxolimab. Source of these receptors: an adult with an advanced solid tumor such as melanoma, head and neck, liver or kidney cancer. Both conserved end residues are part of each CDR3.

V,CDR3
TRBV10-1,CASSEGLAGTDTGELFF
TRBV10-3,CAISEVVEGYTF
TRBV29-1,CSVARGNGNQPQHF
TRBV19,CASTGTSVYEQYF
TRBV19,CASSIVSGGVNTGELFF
TRBV5-4,CASSLRRNEQYF
TRBV5-1,CASSVSQGGNEKLFF
TRBV7-2,CASSWNGRGNEKLFF
TRBV21-1,CASSSGSGQETQYF
TRBV30,CAWSRDPRGYGYTF
TRBV4-1,CASSQVIGELFF
TRBV5-1,CASSGGLASYNEQFF
TRBV19,CASSLSQGAGNTIYF
TRBV6-6,CASSYTGTGRNIQYF
TRBV2,CASSETRGNTGELFF
TRBV2,CASSGDSIREKLFF
TRBV27,CASSLSLWETQYF
TRBV30,CAWSVRLAYNEQFF